This T cell receptor beta chain was retrieved from a study of metastatic and nonmetastatic thyroid tumors. Study details: Comparative analysis of repertoires was undertaken across blood and tumor or nodule tissue obtained from malignant and benign thyroid patients. Study conclusions and caveats: Malignant tumors reportedly showed significantly higher TCR beta diversity than benign nodules in both blood and tumor.

TCRdb called clones again from the PCR reads with MiXCR. The sample shows about 24,000 clones, 20% to 30% of them seen only once. Thyroid surgery took place with no prior treatment in any patient. Germline V lookup: CDR1 KGHSH, CDR2 LQKENI. The CDR3 length is 14 residues. Trimming removed 8 bases from V and 8 bases from J, with 16 bases in between. There are many counts of this clone. What it binds is unknown. The chain employs TRBV18 and TRBJ1-6; no clear D. The TCR originated in a male donor with papillary thyroid cancer or a benign thyroid nodule (not recorded which). Some clones in this sample may be carry-over from other donors' samples. Material: tumor tissue. CDR3 sequence reads: CASTLVMRDSPLHF. The CDR3 DNA sequence: TGTGCCAGCACCTTAGTTATGCGCGATTCACCCCTCCACTTT.